This T cell receptor (beta chain) was profiled in a study of blood T cell repertoires in COVID-19. At the level of the study: The origin of the acute and convalescent COVID-19 samples was the United States, Italy and Spain.

In germline, CDR1 is KGHSH, CDR2 LQKENI. There are 12 residues in the CDR3. Trimming pared 6 bases from V and 5 bases from J, leaving 9 bases between. Libraries were prepared by immunoSEQ multiplex PCR; TCRdb keeps only in-frame clonotypes and omits some of them. Of around 440,000 clones in the sample, more than 70% were seen once. The sequence was obtained from a woman aged 45-65 years with COVID-19, enrolled during active disease. V is TRBV18 and J is TRBJ2-3, with unresolved D. The sample taken for sequencing was peripheral blood. Written as DNA, the CDR3 is TGTGCCAGCTCCCGCGGAGAAGATACGCAGTATTTT. Encoded protein: CASSRGEDTQYF.